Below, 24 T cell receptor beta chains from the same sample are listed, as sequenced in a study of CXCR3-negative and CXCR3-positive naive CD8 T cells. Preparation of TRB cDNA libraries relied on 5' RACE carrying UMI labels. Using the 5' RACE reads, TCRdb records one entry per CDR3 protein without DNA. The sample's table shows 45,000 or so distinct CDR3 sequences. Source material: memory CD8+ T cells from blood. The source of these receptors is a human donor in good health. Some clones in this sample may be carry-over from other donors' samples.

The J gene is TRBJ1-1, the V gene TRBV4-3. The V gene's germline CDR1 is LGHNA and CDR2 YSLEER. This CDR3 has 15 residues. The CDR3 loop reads CASSQTIAKAPEAFF.

CDR3: CASSYAGGETQYF. The chain joins TRBV6-6 to TRBJ2-5; TCRdb returns TRBD2, unconfirmable since there is no DNA. The CDR3 is 13 amino acids. CDR1 MNHNY and CDR2 SVGAGI come from the germline V gene (reference sequence).

CDR3 in amino acids: CASSFTAGIQETQYF. The chain uses TRBV7-6 and TRBJ2-5. Per the germline V gene, CDR1 is SGHVS and CDR2 is FNYEAQ. The CDR3 is made up of 15 amino acids.

CDR3 sequence: CASSYGADYEQYF. This chain links TRBV6-5 with TRBJ2-7; TCRdb gives TRBD1 as the D gene, but with no DNA this cannot be confirmed. This CDR3 is 13 amino acids long. Germline CDR1 is MNHEY and CDR2 is SVGAGI.

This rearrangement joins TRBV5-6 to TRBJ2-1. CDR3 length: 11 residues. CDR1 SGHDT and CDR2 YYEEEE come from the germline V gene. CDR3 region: CASSYSNEQFF.

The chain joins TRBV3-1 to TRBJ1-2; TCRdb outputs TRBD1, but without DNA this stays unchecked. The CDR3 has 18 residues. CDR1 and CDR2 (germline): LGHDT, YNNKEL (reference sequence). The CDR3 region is CASSQDRPGQRGNYGYTF.

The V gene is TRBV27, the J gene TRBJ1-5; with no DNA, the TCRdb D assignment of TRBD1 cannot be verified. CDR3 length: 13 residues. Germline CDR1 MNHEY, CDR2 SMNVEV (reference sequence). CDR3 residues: CASCPGWGQPQHF.

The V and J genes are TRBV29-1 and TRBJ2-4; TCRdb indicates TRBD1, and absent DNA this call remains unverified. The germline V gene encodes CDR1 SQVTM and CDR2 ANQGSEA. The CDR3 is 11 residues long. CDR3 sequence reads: CSVARGGIQYF.

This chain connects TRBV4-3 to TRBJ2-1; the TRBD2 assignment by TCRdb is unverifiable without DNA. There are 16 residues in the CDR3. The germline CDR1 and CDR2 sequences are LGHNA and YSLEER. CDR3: CASSPRLAGDVDEQFF.

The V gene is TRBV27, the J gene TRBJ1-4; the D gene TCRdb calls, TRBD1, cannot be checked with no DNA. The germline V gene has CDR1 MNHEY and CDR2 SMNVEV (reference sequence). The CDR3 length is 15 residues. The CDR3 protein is CASRAAGAPEVKLFF.

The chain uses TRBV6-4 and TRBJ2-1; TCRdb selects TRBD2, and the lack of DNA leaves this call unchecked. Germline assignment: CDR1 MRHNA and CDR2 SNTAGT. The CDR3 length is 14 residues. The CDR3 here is CASSDGAERNEQFF.

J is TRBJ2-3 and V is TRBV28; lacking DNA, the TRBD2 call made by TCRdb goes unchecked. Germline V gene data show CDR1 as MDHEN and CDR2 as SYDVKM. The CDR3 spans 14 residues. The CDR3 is CAIEERAATDTQYF.

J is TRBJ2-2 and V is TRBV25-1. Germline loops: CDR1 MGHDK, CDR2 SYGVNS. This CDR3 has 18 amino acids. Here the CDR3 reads CASSGSRVRLRNTGELFF.

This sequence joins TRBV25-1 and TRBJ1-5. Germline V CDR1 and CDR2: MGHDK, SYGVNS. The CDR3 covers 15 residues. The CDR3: CASSESTWGNQPQHF.

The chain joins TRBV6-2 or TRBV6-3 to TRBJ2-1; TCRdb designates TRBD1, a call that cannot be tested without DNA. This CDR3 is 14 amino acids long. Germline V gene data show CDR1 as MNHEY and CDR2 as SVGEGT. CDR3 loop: CASSETGFHNEQFF.

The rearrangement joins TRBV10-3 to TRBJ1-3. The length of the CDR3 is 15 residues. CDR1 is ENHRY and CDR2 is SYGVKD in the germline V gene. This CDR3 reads CAISESPDSGNTIYF.

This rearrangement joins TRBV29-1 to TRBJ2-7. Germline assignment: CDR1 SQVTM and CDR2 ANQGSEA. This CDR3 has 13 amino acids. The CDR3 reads CSVAGTVFYEQYF.

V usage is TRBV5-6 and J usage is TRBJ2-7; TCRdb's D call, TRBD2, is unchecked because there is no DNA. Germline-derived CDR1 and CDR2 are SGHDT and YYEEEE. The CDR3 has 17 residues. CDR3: CASSLSFSGGPSYEQYF.

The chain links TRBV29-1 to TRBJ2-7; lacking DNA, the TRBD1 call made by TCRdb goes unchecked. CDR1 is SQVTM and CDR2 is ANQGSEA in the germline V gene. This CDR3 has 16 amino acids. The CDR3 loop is CSVERAWGESSYEQYF.

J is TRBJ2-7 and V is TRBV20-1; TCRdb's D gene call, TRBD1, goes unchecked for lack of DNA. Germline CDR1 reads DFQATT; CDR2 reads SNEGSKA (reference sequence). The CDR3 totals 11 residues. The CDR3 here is CSARSPPDRYF.

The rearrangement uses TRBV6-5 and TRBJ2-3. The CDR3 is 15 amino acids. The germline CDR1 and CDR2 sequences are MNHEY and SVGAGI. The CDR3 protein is CASSYSRGMGDTQYF.

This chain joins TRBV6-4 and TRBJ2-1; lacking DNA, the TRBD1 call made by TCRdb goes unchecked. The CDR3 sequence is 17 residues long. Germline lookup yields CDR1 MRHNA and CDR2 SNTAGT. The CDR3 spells CASSDGGGAISYNEQFF.

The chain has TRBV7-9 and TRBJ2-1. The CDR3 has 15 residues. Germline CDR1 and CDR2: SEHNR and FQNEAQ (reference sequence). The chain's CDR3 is CATSSGAISYNEQFF.

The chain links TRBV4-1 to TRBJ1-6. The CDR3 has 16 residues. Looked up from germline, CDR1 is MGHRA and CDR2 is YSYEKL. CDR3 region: CASSQELGSNNSPLHF.